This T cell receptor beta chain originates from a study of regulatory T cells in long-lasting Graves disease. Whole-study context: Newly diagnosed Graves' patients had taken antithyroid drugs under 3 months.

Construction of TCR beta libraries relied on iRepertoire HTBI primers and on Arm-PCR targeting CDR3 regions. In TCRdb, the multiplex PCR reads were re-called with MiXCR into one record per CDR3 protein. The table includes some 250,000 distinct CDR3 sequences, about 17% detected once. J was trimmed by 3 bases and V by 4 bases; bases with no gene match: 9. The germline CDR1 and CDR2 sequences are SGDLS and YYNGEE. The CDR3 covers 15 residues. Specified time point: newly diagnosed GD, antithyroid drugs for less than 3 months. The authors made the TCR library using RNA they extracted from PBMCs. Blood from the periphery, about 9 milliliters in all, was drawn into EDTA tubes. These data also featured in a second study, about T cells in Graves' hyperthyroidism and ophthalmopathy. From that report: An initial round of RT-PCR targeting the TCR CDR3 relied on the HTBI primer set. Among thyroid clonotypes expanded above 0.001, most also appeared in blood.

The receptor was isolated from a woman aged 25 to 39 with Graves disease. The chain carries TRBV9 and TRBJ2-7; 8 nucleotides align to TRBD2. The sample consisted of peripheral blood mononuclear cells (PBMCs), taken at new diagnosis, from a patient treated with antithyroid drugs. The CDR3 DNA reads TGTGCCAGCAGCTCCCGTAGCGGGATAGACTACGAGCAGTACTTC. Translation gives CASSSRSGIDYEQYF.